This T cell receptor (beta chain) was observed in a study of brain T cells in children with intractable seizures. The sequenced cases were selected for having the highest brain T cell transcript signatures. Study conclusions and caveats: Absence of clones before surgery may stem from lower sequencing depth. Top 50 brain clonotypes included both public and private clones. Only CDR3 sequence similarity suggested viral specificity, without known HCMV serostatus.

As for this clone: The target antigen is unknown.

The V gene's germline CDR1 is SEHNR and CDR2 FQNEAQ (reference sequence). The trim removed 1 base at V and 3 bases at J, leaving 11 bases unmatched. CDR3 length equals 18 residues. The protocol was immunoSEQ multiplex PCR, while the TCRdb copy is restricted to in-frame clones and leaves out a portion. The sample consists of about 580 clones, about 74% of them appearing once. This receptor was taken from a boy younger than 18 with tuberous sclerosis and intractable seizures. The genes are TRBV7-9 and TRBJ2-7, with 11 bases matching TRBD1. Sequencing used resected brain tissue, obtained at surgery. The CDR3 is CASSLEPTTGTGGYEQYF. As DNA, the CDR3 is TGTGCCAGCAGCTTAGAACCAACCACCGGGACAGGGGGCTACGAGCAGTACTTC.